This is a list of T cell receptor beta chains from one sample in a study of PD-1 blockade in classical Hodgkin lymphoma. Measured with immunoSEQ multiplex PCR; TCRdb has only the in-frame clones, and not every one. Among around 20,000 clones, over 70% were seen once, and the ten largest hold approximately 44%. The sample was peripheral blood mononuclear cells (PBMCs), taken before the second cycle of nivolumab. These receptors all come from a human donor with classical Hodgkin lymphoma. Each CDR3 is given with its conserved first and last residue. Fields, in order: V gene, D gene, J gene, clone size, CDR3 length, CDR3 DNA, CDR3 protein. The D gene is left open where the match is weak. Clone size, where shown, is once, few, many, or a class for clones that have expanded.

v_call: TRBV19
d_call: .
j_call: TRBJ1-5
clone_size: few
cdr3_length: 15
cdr3_nt: TGTGCCAGTAGTCGGATGGAGGGCAGCAATCAGCCCCAGCATTTT
cdr3_aa: CASSRMEGSNQPQHF

v_call: TRBV9
d_call: TRBD1
j_call: TRBJ2-7
clone_size: .
cdr3_length: 17
cdr3_nt: TGTGCCAGCAGCCCGAAGAGGGGGACAGGGTACGATTACGAGCAGTACTTC
cdr3_aa: CASSPKRGTGYDYEQYF

v_call: TRBV14
d_call: .
j_call: TRBJ1-1
clone_size: medium-sized
cdr3_length: 13
cdr3_nt: TGTGCCAGCAGCCAAAGAGGGAACACTGAAGCTTTCTTT
cdr3_aa: CASSQRGNTEAFF

v_call: TRBV11-3
d_call: .
j_call: TRBJ2-7
clone_size: .
cdr3_length: 17
cdr3_nt: TGTGCCAGCAGCCCGCCCTTCGGGGTAACCCTAAACTACGAGCAGTACTTC
cdr3_aa: CASSPPFGVTLNYEQYF

v_call: TRBV29-1
d_call: TRBD2
j_call: TRBJ2-7
clone_size: few
cdr3_length: 13
cdr3_nt: TGCAGCGCTTCTAGCGGGAGCCCCAACGAGCAGTACTTC
cdr3_aa: CSASSGSPNEQYF

v_call: TRBV30
d_call: TRBD2
j_call: TRBJ2-1
clone_size: .
cdr3_length: 16
cdr3_nt: TGTGCCTGGAGTGGAGTCATTAGCGGGAGGGGTTACGAGCAGTTCTTC
cdr3_aa: CAWSGVISGRGYEQFF

v_call: TRBV6-5
d_call: TRBD2
j_call: TRBJ2-3
clone_size: .
cdr3_length: 16
cdr3_nt: TGTGCCAGCAGTTACTCGGCTAGCGGGAGCACAGATACGCAGTATTTT
cdr3_aa: CASSYSASGSTDTQYF

v_call: TRBV7-9
d_call: .
j_call: TRBJ1-6
clone_size: .
cdr3_length: 13
cdr3_nt: TGTGCCAGCAGCTTACTGGATAATTCACCCCTCCACTTT
cdr3_aa: CASSLLDNSPLHF

v_call: TRBV5-1
d_call: TRBD2
j_call: TRBJ2-7
clone_size: .
cdr3_length: 16
cdr3_nt: TGCGCCAGCAGCTCGGAAGCGGGCGGGGGGGGCTACGAGCAGTACTTC
cdr3_aa: CASSSEAGGGGYEQYF

v_call: TRBV7-9
d_call: .
j_call: TRBJ1-2
clone_size: few
cdr3_length: 12
cdr3_nt: TGTGCCAGCACGAACCAGTACTATGGCTACACCTTC
cdr3_aa: CASTNQYYGYTF

v_call: TRBV10-2
d_call: .
j_call: TRBJ1-1
clone_size: few
cdr3_length: 13
cdr3_nt: TGCGCCAGCAGTGAGATGACTAACACTGAAGCTTTCTTT
cdr3_aa: CASSEMTNTEAFF

v_call: TRBV2
d_call: .
j_call: TRBJ2-5
clone_size: .
cdr3_length: 15
cdr3_nt: TGTGCCAGCAGCCTAACCCCCGACAGCACAGAGACCCAGTACTTC
cdr3_aa: CASSLTPDSTETQYF

v_call: TRBV2
d_call: .
j_call: TRBJ1-4
clone_size: .
cdr3_length: 13
cdr3_nt: TGTGCCAGCATGCAGACAACTAATGAAAAACTGTTTTTT
cdr3_aa: CASMQTTNEKLFF

v_call: TRBV19
d_call: .
j_call: TRBJ1-5
clone_size: .
cdr3_length: 14
cdr3_nt: TGTGCCAGTAGTCCCCCTCGACAGTATCAGCCCCAGCATTTT
cdr3_aa: CASSPPRQYQPQHF

v_call: TRBV5-1
d_call: TRBD1
j_call: TRBJ2-7
clone_size: .
cdr3_length: 14
cdr3_nt: TGCGCCAGCACCCGGGACAGGGGACTGCACGAGCAGTACTTC
cdr3_aa: CASTRDRGLHEQYF

v_call: TRBV4-3
d_call: TRBD1
j_call: TRBJ1-1
clone_size: .
cdr3_length: 16
cdr3_nt: TGCGCCAGCAGCCGCTCAGGGGGTGCATTTCCAACTGAAGCTTTCTTT
cdr3_aa: CASSRSGGAFPTEAFF

v_call: TRBV2
d_call: TRBD1
j_call: TRBJ1-2
clone_size: .
cdr3_length: 12
cdr3_nt: TGTGCCAGCAGCAGGGGGCCGAGTGGCTACACCTTC
cdr3_aa: CASSRGPSGYTF

v_call: TRBV15
d_call: TRBD1
j_call: TRBJ2-7
clone_size: .
cdr3_length: 11
cdr3_nt: TGTGCCACCGGGACAGACTACGAGCAGTACTTC
cdr3_aa: CATGTDYEQYF

v_call: TRBV7-9
d_call: TRBD1
j_call: TRBJ2-7
clone_size: .
cdr3_length: 16
cdr3_nt: TGTGCCAGCAGCCTAGTCCGGGACAGGGGGGAGTACGAGCAGTACTTC
cdr3_aa: CASSLVRDRGEYEQYF

v_call: TRBV7-8
d_call: TRBD1
j_call: TRBJ1-5
clone_size: few
cdr3_length: 15
cdr3_nt: TGTGCCAGCAGGCCCACCGGGACAGTTGGGCAGCCCCAGCATTTT
cdr3_aa: CASRPTGTVGQPQHF

v_call: TRBV19
d_call: .
j_call: TRBJ1-5
clone_size: .
cdr3_length: 12
cdr3_nt: TGTGCCAGTAGGGTGGTGGGTCAGCCCCAGCATTTT
cdr3_aa: CASRVVGQPQHF

v_call: TRBV27
d_call: .
j_call: TRBJ1-1
clone_size: .
cdr3_length: 16
cdr3_nt: TGTGCCAGCAGTTTCGGGATAGGGGTGGGTGTCACTGAAGCTTTCTTT
cdr3_aa: CASSFGIGVGVTEAFF

v_call: TRBV21-1
d_call: .
j_call: TRBJ2-3
clone_size: .
cdr3_length: 17
cdr3_nt: TGTGCCAGCAGCAAAGAAGGCACCAAGTGGTGCACAGATACGCAGTATTTT
cdr3_aa: CASSKEGTKWCTDTQYF

v_call: TRBV5-7
d_call: .
j_call: TRBJ1-4
clone_size: once
cdr3_length: 16
cdr3_nt: TGTGCCAGCAGCTGTGACAGGCTTGCAACTAATGAAAAACTGTTTTTT
cdr3_aa: CASSCDRLATNEKLFF

v_call: TRBV5-1
d_call: TRBD1
j_call: TRBJ1-4
clone_size: .
cdr3_length: 16
cdr3_nt: TGCGCCAGCAGCTTGGCATCAGGGGGAGGGATTGAAAAACTGTTTTTT
cdr3_aa: CASSLASGGGIEKLFF

v_call: TRBV10-3
d_call: .
j_call: TRBJ1-3
clone_size: .
cdr3_length: 12
cdr3_nt: TGTGCCGCAAAGGGGGTGGAGGACACCATATATTTT
cdr3_aa: CAAKGVEDTIYF

v_call: TRBV18
d_call: .
j_call: TRBJ2-7
clone_size: .
cdr3_length: 12
cdr3_nt: TGTGCCAGCTCACCCCAGCCCTACGAGCAGTACTTC
cdr3_aa: CASSPQPYEQYF

v_call: TRBV15
d_call: TRBD2
j_call: TRBJ2-1
clone_size: .
cdr3_length: 14
cdr3_nt: TGTGCCACCGTACCGGGACTAGCTTGGGGTGAGCAGTTCTTC
cdr3_aa: CATVPGLAWGEQFF

v_call: TRBV4-3
d_call: TRBD1
j_call: TRBJ1-3
clone_size: .
cdr3_length: 16
cdr3_nt: TGCGCCAGCAGCCAAGCCGGACAGGGGTACGGAAACACCATATATTTT
cdr3_aa: CASSQAGQGYGNTIYF

v_call: TRBV5-1
d_call: TRBD1
j_call: TRBJ1-1
clone_size: .
cdr3_length: 14
cdr3_nt: TGCGCCAGCAGGCTGGACAGGGTGAACACTGAAGCTTTCTTT
cdr3_aa: CASRLDRVNTEAFF

v_call: TRBV29-1
d_call: TRBD1
j_call: TRBJ1-2
clone_size: .
cdr3_length: 15
cdr3_nt: TGCAGCGTTGAAGCCCGGGACAGCGATGACTATGGCTACACCTTC
cdr3_aa: CSVEARDSDDYGYTF

v_call: TRBV5-1
d_call: .
j_call: TRBJ1-1
clone_size: .
cdr3_length: 14
cdr3_nt: TGCGCCAGCCGACGAGAAAACATGAACACTGAAGCTTTCTTT
cdr3_aa: CASRRENMNTEAFF

v_call: TRBV19
d_call: .
j_call: TRBJ1-1
clone_size: .
cdr3_length: 16
cdr3_nt: TGTGCCAGTAGGATTCACTCAGGGGCGAGAAACACTGAAGCTTTCTTT
cdr3_aa: CASRIHSGARNTEAFF

v_call: TRBV30
d_call: .
j_call: TRBJ2-5
clone_size: once
cdr3_length: 12
cdr3_nt: TGTGCCTGGAGTACATCCCCGGGGACCCAGTACTTC
cdr3_aa: CAWSTSPGTQYF

v_call: TRBV16
d_call: .
j_call: TRBJ1-1
clone_size: .
cdr3_length: 11
cdr3_nt: TGTGCCAGCAGCCAGGGCAGAGAAGCTTTCTTT
cdr3_aa: CASSQGREAFF

v_call: TRBV13
d_call: .
j_call: TRBJ1-4
clone_size: .
cdr3_length: 14
cdr3_nt: TGTGCCAGCAGCTTACGCGCCACTGGCGGAAAACTGTTTTTT
cdr3_aa: CASSLRATGGKLFF

v_call: TRBV29-1
d_call: .
j_call: TRBJ1-2
clone_size: .
cdr3_length: 12
cdr3_nt: TGCAGCGTTGAGTGGAGGTTCTATGGCTACACCTTC
cdr3_aa: CSVEWRFYGYTF

v_call: TRBV19
d_call: .
j_call: TRBJ2-2
clone_size: .
cdr3_length: 13
cdr3_nt: TGTGCCAGTAGACAGGGTAGCACCGGGGAGCTGTTTTTT
cdr3_aa: CASRQGSTGELFF

v_call: TRBV19
d_call: .
j_call: TRBJ2-5
clone_size: .
cdr3_length: 13
cdr3_nt: TGTGCCAGTAGTGGGAAATCTCAAGAGACCCAGTACTTC
cdr3_aa: CASSGKSQETQYF

v_call: TRBV11-2
d_call: .
j_call: TRBJ2-2
clone_size: .
cdr3_length: 15
cdr3_nt: TGTGCCAGCAGTCCGCAAGGACAGTTCACCGGGGAGCTGTTTTTT
cdr3_aa: CASSPQGQFTGELFF

v_call: TRBV11-2
d_call: .
j_call: TRBJ1-2
clone_size: .
cdr3_length: 16
cdr3_nt: TGTGCCAGCAGCTTAGGAGGTGGAGTTCTTAACTATGGCTACACCTTC
cdr3_aa: CASSLGGGVLNYGYTF